Listed below are T cell receptor beta chains from one sample, sequenced in a study of cytomegalovirus exposure and HLA in healthy donors. Clones were read by immunoSEQ multiplex PCR, and TCRdb kept only the in-frame ones, dropping some. The sample consists of under 200,000 clones, roughly 70% of them appearing once. What was sequenced was PBMCs. All receptors derive from a woman in her late teens or twenties in good health and CMV-seropositive. Each CDR3 is given with its conserved first and last residue. D genes are given only for firm matches. Only part of the rows carry a size: once, few, many, or a class if the clone is expanded.

j_call: TRBJ2-3; v_call: TRBV4-3; cdr3_length: 13; clone_size: NA; d_call: TRBD1; cdr3_nt: TGCGCCAGCAGCGTACAGGGGGCAGATACGCAGTATTTT; cdr3_aa: CASSVQGADTQYF
j_call: TRBJ1-3; v_call: TRBV5-5; cdr3_length: 17; clone_size: NA; d_call: NA; cdr3_nt: TGTGCCAGCAGCTTGCTCCGACAGGCCCACATTGGAAACACCATATATTTT; cdr3_aa: CASSLLRQAHIGNTIYF
j_call: TRBJ2-1; v_call: TRBV5-4; cdr3_length: 18; clone_size: NA; d_call: TRBD2; cdr3_nt: TGTGCCAGCAGCTCACTCCTTCCCCTAGCGGGGGGGCAGTATGAGCAGTTCTTC; cdr3_aa: CASSSLLPLAGGQYEQFF
j_call: TRBJ1-5; v_call: TRBV6-6; cdr3_length: 15; clone_size: NA; d_call: NA; cdr3_nt: TGTGCCAGCAGTATACAGGGCAACAGCAATCAGCCCCAGCATTTT; cdr3_aa: CASSIQGNSNQPQHF
j_call: TRBJ1-5; v_call: TRBV2; cdr3_length: 16; clone_size: NA; d_call: TRBD1; cdr3_nt: TGTGCCAGCTCGAGGGGGGACAGGCGTTCCAATCAGCCCCAGCATTTT; cdr3_aa: CASSRGDRRSNQPQHF
j_call: TRBJ2-7; v_call: TRBV5-4; cdr3_length: 13; clone_size: NA; d_call: TRBD1; cdr3_nt: TGTGCCAGCAGCGCTGACAGGGCCTACGAGCAGTACTTC; cdr3_aa: CASSADRAYEQYF
j_call: TRBJ1-1; v_call: TRBV30; cdr3_length: 14; clone_size: NA; d_call: NA; cdr3_nt: TGTGCCTGGAATTCACAGGGTCAGAACACTGAAGCTTTCTTT; cdr3_aa: CAWNSQGQNTEAFF
j_call: TRBJ2-1; v_call: TRBV7-6; cdr3_length: 15; clone_size: NA; d_call: TRBD2; cdr3_nt: TGTGCCAGCAGTCTGGGCGGGGGGGAGTACAATGAGCAGTTCTTC; cdr3_aa: CASSLGGGEYNEQFF
j_call: TRBJ1-1; v_call: TRBV4-3; cdr3_length: 16; clone_size: few; d_call: NA; cdr3_nt: TGCGCCAGCAGCAACCCCGGGCGGGCCGAGAACACTGAAGCTTTCTTT; cdr3_aa: CASSNPGRAENTEAFF
j_call: TRBJ2-4; v_call: TRBV5-1; cdr3_length: 14; clone_size: NA; d_call: TRBD2; cdr3_nt: TGCGCCAGCAGCTCGGGGGGGGCCGAAAACATTCAGTACTTC; cdr3_aa: CASSSGGAENIQYF
j_call: TRBJ1-1; v_call: TRBV15; cdr3_length: 14; clone_size: NA; d_call: TRBD1; cdr3_nt: TGTGCCACCAGCAGGCGGACAGGGCTAACTGAAGCTTTCTTT; cdr3_aa: CATSRRTGLTEAFF
j_call: TRBJ2-7; v_call: TRBV7-9; cdr3_length: 16; clone_size: NA; d_call: TRBD2; cdr3_nt: TGTGCCAGCAGCTTGGGTCGGCTAGCGGGGGGCCACGAGCAGTACTTC; cdr3_aa: CASSLGRLAGGHEQYF
j_call: TRBJ2-5; v_call: TRBV5-6; cdr3_length: 14; clone_size: NA; d_call: TRBD1; cdr3_nt: TGTGCCAGCAGTTACGGACAGGGGCAAGAGACCCAGTACTTC; cdr3_aa: CASSYGQGQETQYF
j_call: TRBJ2-7; v_call: TRBV9; cdr3_length: 16; clone_size: NA; d_call: TRBD2; cdr3_nt: TGTGCCAGCAGCTCGAATCCTGGGACTAGCAAACACGAGCAGTACTTC; cdr3_aa: CASSSNPGTSKHEQYF
j_call: TRBJ1-1; v_call: TRBV14; cdr3_length: 15; clone_size: NA; d_call: TRBD1; cdr3_nt: TGTGCCAGCAGCCAAATACAGGGGGCGAGAACTGAAGCTTTCTTT; cdr3_aa: CASSQIQGARTEAFF
j_call: TRBJ2-5; v_call: TRBV9; cdr3_length: 14; clone_size: few; d_call: TRBD1; cdr3_nt: TGTGCCAGCAGCGCGGGACAGACCCGGGAGACCCAGTACTTC; cdr3_aa: CASSAGQTRETQYF
j_call: TRBJ1-6; v_call: TRBV12-5; cdr3_length: 15; clone_size: few; d_call: TRBD1; cdr3_nt: TGTGCTAGTGGTTTTTCCGGGACAGGGGATTCACCCCTCCACTTT; cdr3_aa: CASGFSGTGDSPLHF
j_call: TRBJ2-3; v_call: TRBV18; cdr3_length: 15; clone_size: few; d_call: TRBD1; cdr3_nt: TGTGCCAGCTCACCCGGGACAGGGGGCGCAGATACGCAGTATTTT; cdr3_aa: CASSPGTGGADTQYF
j_call: TRBJ1-5; v_call: TRBV4-2; cdr3_length: 11; clone_size: NA; d_call: TRBD1; cdr3_nt: TGTGCCCGGGACAGTGATCAGCCCCAGCATTTT; cdr3_aa: CARDSDQPQHF
j_call: TRBJ1-5; v_call: TRBV6-5; cdr3_length: 15; clone_size: NA; d_call: NA; cdr3_nt: TGTGCCAGCAGTTATACTCAGGGCATGGGTCAGCCCCAGCATTTT; cdr3_aa: CASSYTQGMGQPQHF
j_call: TRBJ2-1; v_call: TRBV27; cdr3_length: 15; clone_size: few; d_call: TRBD2; cdr3_nt: TGTGCCAGCAGGAGAACTAGCGGGGGGTACAATGAGCAGTTCTTC; cdr3_aa: CASRRTSGGYNEQFF
j_call: TRBJ2-3; v_call: TRBV7-2; cdr3_length: 18; clone_size: once; d_call: TRBD2; cdr3_nt: TGTGCCAGCAGCTTATATACCGGATCTAGCGGGGCGCCAGATACGCAGTATTTT; cdr3_aa: CASSLYTGSSGAPDTQYF
j_call: TRBJ2-5; v_call: TRBV7-2; cdr3_length: 14; clone_size: NA; d_call: TRBD2; cdr3_nt: TGTGCCAGCAGTTACCTTCCGGGGGGAGAGACCCAGTACTTC; cdr3_aa: CASSYLPGGETQYF
j_call: TRBJ1-1; v_call: TRBV28; cdr3_length: 11; clone_size: NA; d_call: NA; cdr3_nt: TGTGCCAGCAGGTTACAGGGAGGAGCTTTCTTT; cdr3_aa: CASRLQGGAFF
j_call: TRBJ1-2; v_call: TRBV6-5; cdr3_length: 15; clone_size: NA; d_call: NA; cdr3_nt: TGTGCCAGCAGCCAAAGCCAGGGGCACGGCTATGGCTACACCTTC; cdr3_aa: CASSQSQGHGYGYTF
j_call: TRBJ1-2; v_call: TRBV29-1; cdr3_length: 12; clone_size: once; d_call: NA; cdr3_nt: TGCAGCGTTGAACAGGGAAACTATGGCTACACCTTC; cdr3_aa: CSVEQGNYGYTF
j_call: TRBJ1-2; v_call: TRBV28; cdr3_length: 15; clone_size: once; d_call: TRBD1; cdr3_nt: TGTGCCAGCAGCTGGACCCGGGGCAACAGGGGTGGCTACACCTTC; cdr3_aa: CASSWTRGNRGGYTF
j_call: TRBJ2-7; v_call: TRBV4-2; cdr3_length: 15; clone_size: NA; d_call: TRBD2; cdr3_nt: TGTGCCAGCAGCCAAGATGTTCGTCTAGCGGGCGAGCAGTACTTC; cdr3_aa: CASSQDVRLAGEQYF
j_call: TRBJ1-4; v_call: TRBV25-1; cdr3_length: 15; clone_size: few; d_call: NA; cdr3_nt: TGTGCCAGCAGTGAATCTATCACAGTTCAGGAAAAACTGTTTTTT; cdr3_aa: CASSESITVQEKLFF
j_call: TRBJ1-2; v_call: TRBV5-1; cdr3_length: 13; clone_size: NA; d_call: NA; cdr3_nt: TGCGCCAGCAGCTCGGGAGGTCTAGGAGGCTACACCTTC; cdr3_aa: CASSSGGLGGYTF
j_call: TRBJ2-5; v_call: TRBV30; cdr3_length: 13; clone_size: NA; d_call: TRBD1; cdr3_nt: TGTGCCTGGAGTGCCCGGCAGGGGGAAACTCAGTACTTC; cdr3_aa: CAWSARQGETQYF
j_call: TRBJ1-2; v_call: TRBV5-6; cdr3_length: 15; clone_size: few; d_call: TRBD1; cdr3_nt: TGTGCCAGCAGCCTTGGACAGGGGGATGGGTATGGCTACACCTTC; cdr3_aa: CASSLGQGDGYGYTF
j_call: TRBJ1-1; v_call: TRBV5-1; cdr3_length: 12; clone_size: NA; d_call: NA; cdr3_nt: TGCGCCAGCAGCACCGGGGACACTGAAGCTTTCTTT; cdr3_aa: CASSTGDTEAFF
j_call: TRBJ2-3; v_call: TRBV4-3; cdr3_length: 16; clone_size: NA; d_call: NA; cdr3_nt: TGCGCCAGCAGCCAAGATGTTGAGACCGGGGTAGATACGCAGTATTTT; cdr3_aa: CASSQDVETGVDTQYF
j_call: TRBJ1-1; v_call: TRBV18; cdr3_length: 15; clone_size: NA; d_call: NA; cdr3_nt: TGTGCCAGCTCACCAAGGACAGTTTTGGACACTGAAGCTTTCTTT; cdr3_aa: CASSPRTVLDTEAFF
j_call: TRBJ2-5; v_call: TRBV29-1; cdr3_length: 10; clone_size: NA; d_call: NA; cdr3_nt: TGCAGCGTTGGGCCGGAGACCCAGTACTTC; cdr3_aa: CSVGPETQYF
j_call: TRBJ1-2; v_call: TRBV6-5; cdr3_length: 14; clone_size: NA; d_call: NA; cdr3_nt: TGTGCCAGCAGTTACTCGAAAGACACCTATGGCTACACCTTC; cdr3_aa: CASSYSKDTYGYTF
j_call: TRBJ2-5; v_call: TRBV29-1; cdr3_length: 13; clone_size: NA; d_call: TRBD2; cdr3_nt: TGCAGCGTTGAAACGGGGGGTGGTGAGACCCAGTACTTC; cdr3_aa: CSVETGGGETQYF
j_call: TRBJ2-1; v_call: TRBV9; cdr3_length: 21; clone_size: NA; d_call: TRBD2; cdr3_nt: TGTGCCAGCAGCGCCCAAATAACCTCCGGGACTAGCGGGAGAGCGTACAATGAGCAGTTCTTC; cdr3_aa: CASSAQITSGTSGRAYNEQFF
j_call: TRBJ1-2; v_call: TRBV6-1; cdr3_length: 13; clone_size: NA; d_call: TRBD1; cdr3_nt: TGTGCCAGCACCCCGGACAGGGCTTATGGCTACACCTTC; cdr3_aa: CASTPDRAYGYTF
j_call: TRBJ1-1; v_call: TRBV10-1; cdr3_length: 13; clone_size: medium-sized; d_call: TRBD1; cdr3_nt: TGCGCCAGCAGGTCCGGGACAGGGGGGGGAGCTTTCTTT; cdr3_aa: CASRSGTGGGAFF
j_call: TRBJ2-7; v_call: TRBV5-1; cdr3_length: 18; clone_size: NA; d_call: TRBD1; cdr3_nt: TGCGCCAGCAGCCTTACGGGGCTTACAGGGGCGTTCTCCTACGAGCAGTACTTC; cdr3_aa: CASSLTGLTGAFSYEQYF
j_call: TRBJ1-3; v_call: TRBV10-3; cdr3_length: 14; clone_size: NA; d_call: TRBD1; cdr3_nt: TGTGCCACCGGGGACAGGACCTCTGGAAACACCATATATTTT; cdr3_aa: CATGDRTSGNTIYF
j_call: TRBJ1-1; v_call: TRBV12-5; cdr3_length: 17; clone_size: NA; d_call: NA; cdr3_nt: TGTGCTAGTGGTTTGGTCCCCGGAGGCATCCCCACTTTGGCAGCTTTCTTT; cdr3_aa: CASGLVPGGIPTLAAFF
j_call: TRBJ2-3; v_call: TRBV5-4; cdr3_length: 16; clone_size: NA; d_call: TRBD2; cdr3_nt: TGTGCCAGCAGCCCGCTAGCGGGGGACCTCACATATACGCAGTATTTT; cdr3_aa: CASSPLAGDLTYTQYF
j_call: TRBJ2-3; v_call: TRBV9; cdr3_length: 14; clone_size: NA; d_call: NA; cdr3_nt: TGTGCCAGCAGCGTTCCTGCGGATACAGATACGCAGTATTTT; cdr3_aa: CASSVPADTDTQYF
j_call: TRBJ1-1; v_call: TRBV30; cdr3_length: 14; clone_size: NA; d_call: NA; cdr3_nt: TGTGCCTGGATTCTTGGAGGCTCGAACACTGAAGCTTTCTTT; cdr3_aa: CAWILGGSNTEAFF
j_call: TRBJ2-1; v_call: TRBV13; cdr3_length: 16; clone_size: NA; d_call: TRBD2; cdr3_nt: TGTGCCAGCAGCTCAGGGACTAGCGGGTTTCCGAATGAGCAGTTCTTC; cdr3_aa: CASSSGTSGFPNEQFF
j_call: TRBJ2-3; v_call: TRBV9; cdr3_length: 16; clone_size: few; d_call: NA; cdr3_nt: TGTGCCAGCAGCGTAGTTCCAGCGGGTGTCACAGATACGCAGTATTTT; cdr3_aa: CASSVVPAGVTDTQYF
j_call: TRBJ1-1; v_call: TRBV2; cdr3_length: 12; clone_size: NA; d_call: NA; cdr3_nt: TGTGCCGGAGCCCTACAGGACCCTGAAGCTTTCTTT; cdr3_aa: CAGALQDPEAFF
j_call: TRBJ2-3; v_call: TRBV29-1; cdr3_length: 13; clone_size: NA; d_call: TRBD1; cdr3_nt: TGCAGTGGGACAGGGTCTGGGACAGATACGCAGTATTTT; cdr3_aa: CSGTGSGTDTQYF
j_call: TRBJ1-1; v_call: TRBV19; cdr3_length: 15; clone_size: NA; d_call: TRBD1; cdr3_nt: TGTGCCAGTAGTATTTACAGGGGTGCAGGGACTGAAGCTTTCTTT; cdr3_aa: CASSIYRGAGTEAFF
j_call: TRBJ2-5; v_call: TRBV2; cdr3_length: 16; clone_size: NA; d_call: TRBD1; cdr3_nt: TGTGCCAGCAGGGGACGCGGACAGGGCGAACGGGAGACCCAGTACTTC; cdr3_aa: CASRGRGQGERETQYF
j_call: TRBJ2-3; v_call: TRBV5-1; cdr3_length: 18; clone_size: NA; d_call: TRBD2; cdr3_nt: TGCGCCAGCAGGCCGGGGACTAGCGGGGGGGTGGGCACAGATACGCAGTATTTT; cdr3_aa: CASRPGTSGGVGTDTQYF
j_call: TRBJ1-5; v_call: TRBV30; cdr3_length: 14; clone_size: NA; d_call: TRBD1; cdr3_nt: TGTGCCTGGAGTGTAGGGACAGTGTATCAGCCCCAGCATTTT; cdr3_aa: CAWSVGTVYQPQHF
j_call: TRBJ1-4; v_call: TRBV6-5; cdr3_length: 13; clone_size: NA; d_call: TRBD1; cdr3_nt: TGTGCCAGCAGTAGGGACAGGAATGAAAAACTGTTTTTT; cdr3_aa: CASSRDRNEKLFF
j_call: TRBJ1-4; v_call: TRBV5-5; cdr3_length: 12; clone_size: once; d_call: NA; cdr3_nt: TGTGCCAGCAGCCGGGGGAGGGAAAAACTGTTTTTT; cdr3_aa: CASSRGREKLFF
j_call: TRBJ1-5; v_call: TRBV19; cdr3_length: 12; clone_size: NA; d_call: NA; cdr3_nt: TGTGCCAGAGTGGGAGGCAATCAGCCCCAGCATTTT; cdr3_aa: CARVGGNQPQHF
j_call: TRBJ2-1; v_call: TRBV15; cdr3_length: 15; clone_size: NA; d_call: NA; cdr3_nt: TGTGCCACCAGCAGCAGAGGACGGGAGATGGATGAGCAGTTCTTC; cdr3_aa: CATSSRGREMDEQFF
j_call: TRBJ1-3; v_call: TRBV7-2; cdr3_length: 16; clone_size: NA; d_call: TRBD1; cdr3_nt: TGTGCCAGCAGCGTAGACCGGGACAGTACTGGAAACACCATATATTTT; cdr3_aa: CASSVDRDSTGNTIYF